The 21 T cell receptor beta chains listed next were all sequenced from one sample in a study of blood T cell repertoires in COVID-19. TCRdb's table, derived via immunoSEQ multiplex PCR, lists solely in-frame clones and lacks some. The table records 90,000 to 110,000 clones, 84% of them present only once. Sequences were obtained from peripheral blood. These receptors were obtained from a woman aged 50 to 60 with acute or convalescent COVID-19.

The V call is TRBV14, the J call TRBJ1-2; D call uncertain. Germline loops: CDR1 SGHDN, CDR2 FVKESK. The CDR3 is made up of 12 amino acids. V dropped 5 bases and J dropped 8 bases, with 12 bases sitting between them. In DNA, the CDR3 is TGTGCCAGCAGCTATAGCGTTGAGGGCTACACCTTC. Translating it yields CASSYSVEGYTF.

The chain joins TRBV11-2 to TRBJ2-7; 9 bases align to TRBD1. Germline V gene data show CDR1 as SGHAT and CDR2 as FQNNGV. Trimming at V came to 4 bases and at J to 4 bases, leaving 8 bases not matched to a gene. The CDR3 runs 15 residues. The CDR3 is CASSSGTGFGYEQYF. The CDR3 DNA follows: TGTGCCAGCAGCTCCGGGACAGGGTTCGGGTACGAGCAGTACTTC.

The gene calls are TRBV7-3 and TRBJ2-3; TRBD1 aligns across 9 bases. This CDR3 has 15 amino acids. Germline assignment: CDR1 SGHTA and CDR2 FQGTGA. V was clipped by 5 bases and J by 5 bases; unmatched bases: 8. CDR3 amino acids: CASSRPGTGKDTQYF. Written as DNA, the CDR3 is TGTGCCAGCAGCCGGCCGGGGACAGGGAAAGATACGCAGTATTTT.

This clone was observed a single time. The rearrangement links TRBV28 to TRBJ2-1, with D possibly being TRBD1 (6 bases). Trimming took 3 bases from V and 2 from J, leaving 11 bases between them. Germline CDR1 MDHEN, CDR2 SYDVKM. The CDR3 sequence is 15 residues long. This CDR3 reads CASSFWGRAYNEQFF. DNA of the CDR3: TGTGCCAGCAGTTTTTGGGGGCGGGCCTACAATGAGCAGTTCTTC.

The CDR3 reads CATSDYPLASGGISEQFF. CDR3 DNA: TGTGCCACCAGTGATTACCCCCTAGCTAGCGGGGGGATCAGTGAGCAGTTCTTC. The V gene is TRBV24-1, the J gene TRBJ2-1, with TRBD2 identical over 11 bases. V trimming: 2 bases; J trimming: 9 bases; junction bases outside the gene matches: 14. The CDR3 is made up of 18 amino acids. The germline V gene has CDR1 KGHDR and CDR2 SFDVKD.

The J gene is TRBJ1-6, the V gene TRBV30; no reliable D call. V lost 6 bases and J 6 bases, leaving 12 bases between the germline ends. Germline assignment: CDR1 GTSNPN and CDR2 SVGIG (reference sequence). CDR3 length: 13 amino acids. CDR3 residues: CACARSLNSPLHF. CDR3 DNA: TGTGCCTGTGCAAGGAGTCTTAATTCACCCCTCCACTTT. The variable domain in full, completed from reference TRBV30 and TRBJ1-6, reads SQTIHQWPATLVQPVGSPLSLECTVEGTSNPNLYWYRQAAGRGLQLLFYSVGIGQISSEVPQNLSASRPQDRQFILSSKKLLLSDSGFYLCACARSLNSPLHFGNGTRLTVT.

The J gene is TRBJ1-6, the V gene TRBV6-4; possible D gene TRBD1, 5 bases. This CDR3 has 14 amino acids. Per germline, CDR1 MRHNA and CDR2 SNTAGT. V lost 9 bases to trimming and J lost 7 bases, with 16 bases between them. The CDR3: CARPPGKVNSPLHF. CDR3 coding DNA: TGTGCCAGACCCCCAGGGAAGGTGAATTCACCCCTCCACTTT.

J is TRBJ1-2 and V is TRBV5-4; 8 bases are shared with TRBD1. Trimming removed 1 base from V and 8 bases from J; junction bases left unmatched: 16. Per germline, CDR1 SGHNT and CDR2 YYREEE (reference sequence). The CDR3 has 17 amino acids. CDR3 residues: CASSLRQGARGGKGYTF. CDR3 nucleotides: TGTGCCAGCAGCTTGAGGCAGGGGGCCCGAGGAGGGAAGGGCTACACCTTC.

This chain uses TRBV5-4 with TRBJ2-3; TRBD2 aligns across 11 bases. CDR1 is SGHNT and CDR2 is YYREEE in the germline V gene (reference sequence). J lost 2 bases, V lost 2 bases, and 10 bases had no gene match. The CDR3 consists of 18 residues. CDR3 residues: CASSFELLAGGNTDTQYF. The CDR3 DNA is TGTGCCAGCAGCTTCGAGCTGCTAGCGGGGGGAAACACAGATACGCAGTATTTT. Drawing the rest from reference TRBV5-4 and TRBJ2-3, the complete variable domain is ETGVTQSPTHLIKTRGQQVTLRCSSQSGHNTVSWYQQALGQGPQFIFQYYREEENGRGNFPPRFSGLQFPNYSSELNVNALELDDSALYLCASSFELLAGGNTDTQYFGPGTRLTVL.

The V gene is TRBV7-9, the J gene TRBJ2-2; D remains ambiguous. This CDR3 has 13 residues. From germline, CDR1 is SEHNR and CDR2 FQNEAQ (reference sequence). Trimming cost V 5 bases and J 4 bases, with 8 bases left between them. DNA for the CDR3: TGTGCCAGCAGCCAAGACTTCACCGGGGAGCTGTTTTTT. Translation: CASSQDFTGELFF. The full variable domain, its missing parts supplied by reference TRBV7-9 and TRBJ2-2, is DTGVSQNPRHKITKRGQNVTFRCDPISEHNRLYWYRQTLGQGPEFLTYFQNEAQLEKSRLLSDRFSAERPKGSFSTLEIQRTEQGDSAMYLCASSQDFTGELFFGEGSRLTVL.

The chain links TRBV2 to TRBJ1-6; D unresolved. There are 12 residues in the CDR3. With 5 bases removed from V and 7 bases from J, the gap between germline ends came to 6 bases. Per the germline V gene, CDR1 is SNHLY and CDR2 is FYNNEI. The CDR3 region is CASSSRNSPLHF. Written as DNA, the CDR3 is TGTGCCAGCAGTTCTCGGAATTCACCCCTCCACTTT.

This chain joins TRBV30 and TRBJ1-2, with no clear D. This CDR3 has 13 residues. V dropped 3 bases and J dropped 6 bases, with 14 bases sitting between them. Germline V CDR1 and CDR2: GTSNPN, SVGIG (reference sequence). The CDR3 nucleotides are TGTGCCTGGAGGCGGGAAAGGGTTCATGGCTACACCTTC. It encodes CAWRRERVHGYTF.

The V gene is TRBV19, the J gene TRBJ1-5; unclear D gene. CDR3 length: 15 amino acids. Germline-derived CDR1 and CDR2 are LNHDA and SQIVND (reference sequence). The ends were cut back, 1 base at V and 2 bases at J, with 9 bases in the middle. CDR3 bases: TGTGCCAGTAGTATAGGCCAGGTCGGCAATCAGCCCCAGCATTTT. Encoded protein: CASSIGQVGNQPQHF.

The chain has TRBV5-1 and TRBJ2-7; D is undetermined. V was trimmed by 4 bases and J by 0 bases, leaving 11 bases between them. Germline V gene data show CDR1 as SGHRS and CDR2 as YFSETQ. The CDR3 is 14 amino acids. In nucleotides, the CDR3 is TGCGCCAGCAGCCTAGTAAGTAGCTCCTACGAGCAGTACTTC. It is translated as CASSLVSSSYEQYF.

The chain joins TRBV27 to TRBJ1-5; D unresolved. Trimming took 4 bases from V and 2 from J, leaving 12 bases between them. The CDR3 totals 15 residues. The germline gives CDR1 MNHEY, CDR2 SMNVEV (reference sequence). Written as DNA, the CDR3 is TGTGCCAGCAGTTGGGAGGGTAAGGGCAATCAGCCCCAGCATTTT. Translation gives CASSWEGKGNQPQHF.

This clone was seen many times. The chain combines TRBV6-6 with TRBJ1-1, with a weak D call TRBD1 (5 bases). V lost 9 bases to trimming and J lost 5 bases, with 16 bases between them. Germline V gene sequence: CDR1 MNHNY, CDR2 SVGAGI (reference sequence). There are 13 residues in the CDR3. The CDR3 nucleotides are TGTGCCAGTTGGCTCGGGGGGGTTACTGAAGCTTTCTTT. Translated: CASWLGGVTEAFF.

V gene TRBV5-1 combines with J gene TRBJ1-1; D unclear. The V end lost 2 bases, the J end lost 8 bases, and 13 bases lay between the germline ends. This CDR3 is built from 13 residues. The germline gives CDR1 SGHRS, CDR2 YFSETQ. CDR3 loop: CASSFSGSEEAFF. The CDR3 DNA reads TGCGCCAGCAGCTTCTCGGGGAGCGAGGAAGCTTTCTTT.

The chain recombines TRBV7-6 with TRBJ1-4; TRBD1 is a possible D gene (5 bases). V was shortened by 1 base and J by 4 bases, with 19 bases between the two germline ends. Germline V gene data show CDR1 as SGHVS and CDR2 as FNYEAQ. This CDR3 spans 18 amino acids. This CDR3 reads CASSLVGRAGVGNEKLFF. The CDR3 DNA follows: TGTGCCAGCAGCTTAGTTGGCAGGGCCGGTGTAGGTAATGAAAAACTGTTTTTT. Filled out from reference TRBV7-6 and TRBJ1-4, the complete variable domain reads GAGVSQSPRYKVTKRGQDVALRCDPISGHVSLYWYRQALGQGPEFLTYFNYEAQQDKSGLPNDRFSAERPEGSISTLTIQRTEQRDSAMYRCASSLVGRAGVGNEKLFFGSGTQLSVL.

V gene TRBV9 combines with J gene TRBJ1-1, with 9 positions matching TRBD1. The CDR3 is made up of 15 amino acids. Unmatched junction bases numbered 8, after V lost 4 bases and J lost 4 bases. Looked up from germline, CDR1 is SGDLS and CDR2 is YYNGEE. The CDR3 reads CASSPQGQGGTEAFF. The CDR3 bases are TGTGCCAGCAGCCCACAGGGACAGGGAGGCACTGAAGCTTTCTTT.

The CDR3 sequence is CASSLGQNSGNTIYF. The CDR3 DNA follows: TGCGCCAGCAGCTTAGGACAGAACTCTGGAAACACCATATATTTT. The chain has TRBV5-1 and TRBJ1-3, with D possibly matching TRBD1 (6 bases). Trimming removed 2 bases from V and 0 bases from J, with 9 bases in between. Germline V CDR1 and CDR2: SGHRS, YFSETQ. CDR3 length: 15 amino acids.

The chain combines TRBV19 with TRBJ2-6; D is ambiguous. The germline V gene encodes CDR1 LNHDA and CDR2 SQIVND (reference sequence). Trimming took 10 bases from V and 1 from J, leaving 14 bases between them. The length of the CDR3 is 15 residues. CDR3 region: CATRVTGSGANVLTF. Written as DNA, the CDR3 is TGTGCCACCCGGGTGACTGGGTCTGGGGCCAACGTCCTGACTTTC.